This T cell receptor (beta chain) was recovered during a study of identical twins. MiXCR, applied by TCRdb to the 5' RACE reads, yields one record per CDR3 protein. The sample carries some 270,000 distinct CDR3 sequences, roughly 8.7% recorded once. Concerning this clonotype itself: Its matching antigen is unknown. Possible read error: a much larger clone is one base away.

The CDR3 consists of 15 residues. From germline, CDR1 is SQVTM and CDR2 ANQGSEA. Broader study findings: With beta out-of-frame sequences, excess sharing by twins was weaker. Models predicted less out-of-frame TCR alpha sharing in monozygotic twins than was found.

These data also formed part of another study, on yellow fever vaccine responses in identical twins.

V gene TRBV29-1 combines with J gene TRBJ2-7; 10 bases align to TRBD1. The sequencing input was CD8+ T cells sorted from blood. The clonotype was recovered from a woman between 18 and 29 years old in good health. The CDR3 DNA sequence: TGCAGCGTTCAAGAAGACAGGGGGCACGAGGACGAGCAGTACTTC. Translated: CSVQEDRGHEDEQYF.